The following is a T cell receptor beta chain sequence with its context. Its antigen is undetermined. PCR employed 60 Vbeta and 13 Jbeta primers. Method: immunoSEQ multiplex PCR; TCRdb's copy keeps in-frame clones and lacks some. This table holds under 130,000 clones. The record originates from a study of cytomegalovirus exposure and HLA in healthy donors. Study findings and constraints: The dataset shows that most TCR sequences were rare, while some public TCRs occurred in many donors. A later analysis linked a missense variant in DCLRE1C to the trimming of TCR beta V and J genes. Among CMV-associated TCR beta chains, most appeared HLA-restricted in a later analysis.

Germline V gives CDR1 ENHRY, CDR2 SYGVKD. The CDR3 loop spans 15 amino acids. Trimming removed 2 bases from V and 5 bases from J, with 12 bases in between. The genes are TRBV10-3 and TRBJ2-2; weak D call: TRBD1 (6 bases). Material for sequencing was PBMCs. This receptor was identified in a man in his forties in good health and CMV-seronegative. The CDR3: CAISEQPQGTGELFF. CDR3 coding DNA: TGTGCCATCAGTGAGCAGCCACAGGGAACCGGGGAGCTGTTTTTT.